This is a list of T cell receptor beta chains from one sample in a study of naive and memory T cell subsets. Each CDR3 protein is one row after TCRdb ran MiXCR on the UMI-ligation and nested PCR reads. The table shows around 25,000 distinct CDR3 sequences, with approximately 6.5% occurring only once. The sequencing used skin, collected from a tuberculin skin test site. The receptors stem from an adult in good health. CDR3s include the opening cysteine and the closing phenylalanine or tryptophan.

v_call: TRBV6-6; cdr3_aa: CAIKRDRGMSETQYF
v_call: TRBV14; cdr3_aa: CASSPGGAGDYEQFF
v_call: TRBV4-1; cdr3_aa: CASSQLLAGGYEQYF
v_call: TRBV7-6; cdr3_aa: CASSWLGDTGELFF
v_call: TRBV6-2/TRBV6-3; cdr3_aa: CASSYHSGANVLTF
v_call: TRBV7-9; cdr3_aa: CASSPARELFF
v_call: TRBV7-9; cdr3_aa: CASRVRSGSASYNEQFF
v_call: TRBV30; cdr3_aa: CAWSGLAFRSSYEQYF
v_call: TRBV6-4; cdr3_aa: CASSDRGHNEQFF
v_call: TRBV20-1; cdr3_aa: CSARTVESSYEQYF
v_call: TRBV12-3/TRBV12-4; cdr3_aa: CASSFMRQGNYGYTF
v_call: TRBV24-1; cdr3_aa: CATSPNSGSPNTGELFF
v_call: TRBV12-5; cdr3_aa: CASAMWYEQYF
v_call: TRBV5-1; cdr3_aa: CASSLPDRASLEETQYF
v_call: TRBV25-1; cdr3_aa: CASSDGFSMNTEAFF
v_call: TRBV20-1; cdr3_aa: CSASGTSERSYEQYF
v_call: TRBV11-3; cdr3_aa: CASTYGGSRLLEKLFF
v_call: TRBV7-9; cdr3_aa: CASSSGTYYGYTF
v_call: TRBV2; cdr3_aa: CASTWAGSSNQPQHF
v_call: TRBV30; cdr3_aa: CAWSVRWQGYNEQFF
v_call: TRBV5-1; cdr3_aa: CASSGRVENTEAFF
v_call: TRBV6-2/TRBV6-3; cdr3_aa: CASTLRVAGQVFSYNEQFF
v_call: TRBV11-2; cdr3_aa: CASSPGGYGYTF
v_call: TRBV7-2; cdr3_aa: CASSPYGTTNEKLFF
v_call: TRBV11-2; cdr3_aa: CASSLEGDAVNEQYF
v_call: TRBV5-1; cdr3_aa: CASSSTSGLDGTDTQYF
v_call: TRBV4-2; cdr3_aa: CASSQDMRGTSRDNEQFF
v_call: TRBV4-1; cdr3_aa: CASSQDLGKYQPQHF
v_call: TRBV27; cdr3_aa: CASSFGEKLFF
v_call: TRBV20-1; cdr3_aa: CSARDHTRGTGADTQYF